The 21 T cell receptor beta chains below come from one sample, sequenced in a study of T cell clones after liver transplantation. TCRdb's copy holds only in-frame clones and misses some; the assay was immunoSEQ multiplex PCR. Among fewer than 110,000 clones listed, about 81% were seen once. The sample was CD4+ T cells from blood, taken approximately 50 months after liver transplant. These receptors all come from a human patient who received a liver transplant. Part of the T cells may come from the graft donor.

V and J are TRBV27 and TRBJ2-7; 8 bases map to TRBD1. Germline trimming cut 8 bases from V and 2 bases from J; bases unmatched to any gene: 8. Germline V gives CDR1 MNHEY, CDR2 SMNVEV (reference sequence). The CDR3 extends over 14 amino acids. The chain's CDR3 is CASSRQGLPYEQYF. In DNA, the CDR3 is TGTGCCAGCTCAAGACAGGGGTTACCCTACGAGCAGTACTTC.

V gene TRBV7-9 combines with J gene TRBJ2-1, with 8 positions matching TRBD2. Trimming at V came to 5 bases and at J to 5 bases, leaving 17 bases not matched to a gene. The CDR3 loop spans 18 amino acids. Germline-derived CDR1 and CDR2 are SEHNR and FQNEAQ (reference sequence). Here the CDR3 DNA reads TGTGCCAGCAGCCCGGGAGTGCGGGGGGCGGGCCCAGACAATGAGCAGTTCTTC. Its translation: CASSPGVRGAGPDNEQFF.

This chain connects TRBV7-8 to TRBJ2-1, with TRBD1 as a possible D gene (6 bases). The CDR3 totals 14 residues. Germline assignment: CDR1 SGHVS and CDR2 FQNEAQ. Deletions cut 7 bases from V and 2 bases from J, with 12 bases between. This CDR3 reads CASILRDTYNEQFF. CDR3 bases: TGTGCCAGCATCCTAAGGGACACCTACAATGAGCAGTTCTTC.

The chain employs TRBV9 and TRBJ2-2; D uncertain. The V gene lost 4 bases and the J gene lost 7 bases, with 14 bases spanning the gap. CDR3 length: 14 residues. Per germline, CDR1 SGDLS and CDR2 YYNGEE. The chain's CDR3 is CASSNTAAGGELFF. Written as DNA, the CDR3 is TGTGCCAGCAGCAATACGGCCGCAGGCGGGGAGCTGTTTTTT. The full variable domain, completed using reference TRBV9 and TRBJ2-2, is DSGVTQTPKHLITATGQRVTLRCSPRSGDLSVYWYQQSLDQGLQFLIQYYNGEERAKGNILERFSAQQFPDLHSELNLSSLELGDSALYFCASSNTAAGGELFFGEGSRLTVL.

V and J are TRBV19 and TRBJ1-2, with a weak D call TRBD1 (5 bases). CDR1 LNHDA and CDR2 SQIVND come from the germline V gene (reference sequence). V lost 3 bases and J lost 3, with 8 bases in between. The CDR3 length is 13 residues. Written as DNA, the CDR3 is TGTGCCAGTAGTATCAGGGTTCACTATGGCTACACCTTC. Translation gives CASSIRVHYGYTF.

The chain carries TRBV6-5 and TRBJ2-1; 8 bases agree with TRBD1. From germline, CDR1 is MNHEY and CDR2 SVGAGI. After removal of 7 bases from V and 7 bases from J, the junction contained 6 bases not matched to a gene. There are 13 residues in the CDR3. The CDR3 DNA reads TGTGCCAGCAAGACAGGGGACCGTAATGAGCAGTTCTTC. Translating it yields CASKTGDRNEQFF.

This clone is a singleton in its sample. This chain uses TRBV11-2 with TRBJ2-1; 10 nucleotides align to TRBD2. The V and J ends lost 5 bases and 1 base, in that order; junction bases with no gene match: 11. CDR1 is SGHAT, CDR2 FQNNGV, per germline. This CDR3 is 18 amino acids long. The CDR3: CASSPRTSGYTSYNEQFF. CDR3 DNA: TGTGCCAGCAGCCCCCGGACTAGCGGATACACTTCCTACAATGAGCAGTTCTTC.

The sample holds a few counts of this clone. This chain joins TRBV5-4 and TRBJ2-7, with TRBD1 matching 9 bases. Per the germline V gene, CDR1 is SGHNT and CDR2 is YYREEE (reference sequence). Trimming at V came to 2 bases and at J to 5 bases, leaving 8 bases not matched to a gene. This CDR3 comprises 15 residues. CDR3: CASSFPGQGWDEQYF. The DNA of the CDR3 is TGTGCCAGCAGCTTTCCTGGACAGGGGTGGGACGAGCAGTACTTC. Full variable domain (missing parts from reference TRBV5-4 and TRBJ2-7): ETGVTQSPTHLIKTRGQQVTLRCSSQSGHNTVSWYQQALGQGPQFIFQYYREEENGRGNFPPRFSGLQFPNYSSELNVNALELDDSALYLCASSFPGQGWDEQYFGPGTRLTVT.

In DNA, the CDR3 is TGTGCCAGCAGCGTCTCGGGGCAGGCGGAGGTCGAGCAGTACTTC. Its translation: CASSVSGQAEVEQYF. The chain uses TRBV7-8 and TRBJ2-7; the D call may be TRBD1 or TRBD2 (5 bases each). The germline CDR1 and CDR2 sequences are SGHVS and FQNEAQ. The CDR3 has 15 amino acids. Trimming pared 5 bases from V and 6 bases from J, leaving 20 bases between.

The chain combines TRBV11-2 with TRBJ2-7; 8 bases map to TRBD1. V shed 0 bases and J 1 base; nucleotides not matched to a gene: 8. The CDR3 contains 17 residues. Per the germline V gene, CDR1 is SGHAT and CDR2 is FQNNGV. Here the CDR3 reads CASSLDPGTGWSYEQYF. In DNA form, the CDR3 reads TGTGCCAGCAGCTTAGATCCTGGGACAGGATGGTCCTACGAGCAGTACTTC.

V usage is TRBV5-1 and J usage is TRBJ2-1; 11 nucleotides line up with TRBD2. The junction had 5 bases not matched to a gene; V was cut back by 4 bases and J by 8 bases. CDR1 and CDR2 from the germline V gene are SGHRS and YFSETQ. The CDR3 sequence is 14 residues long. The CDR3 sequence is CASSPLAGGDEQFF. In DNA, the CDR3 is TGCGCCAGCAGCCCCTTAGCGGGGGGGGATGAGCAGTTCTTC.

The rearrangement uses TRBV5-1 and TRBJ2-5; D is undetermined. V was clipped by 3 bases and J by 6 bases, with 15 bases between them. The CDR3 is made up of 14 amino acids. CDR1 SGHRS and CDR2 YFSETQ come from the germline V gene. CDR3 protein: CASSSELALKTQYF. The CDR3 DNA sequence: TGCGCCAGCAGCTCAGAGTTAGCTTTAAAGACCCAGTACTTC.

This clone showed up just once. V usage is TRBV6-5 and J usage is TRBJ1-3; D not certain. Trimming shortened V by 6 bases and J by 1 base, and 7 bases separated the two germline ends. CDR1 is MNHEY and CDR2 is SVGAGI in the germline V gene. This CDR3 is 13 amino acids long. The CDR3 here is CASSPMSGNTIYF. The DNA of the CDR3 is TGTGCCAGCAGCCCGATGTCTGGAAACACCATATATTTT.

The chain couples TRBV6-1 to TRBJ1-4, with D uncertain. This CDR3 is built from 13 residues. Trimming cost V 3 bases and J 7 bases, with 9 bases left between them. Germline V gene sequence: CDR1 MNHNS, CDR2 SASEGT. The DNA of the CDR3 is TGTGCCAGCAGTGACCGCAAGGGTGAAAAACTGTTTTTT. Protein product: CASSDRKGEKLFF.

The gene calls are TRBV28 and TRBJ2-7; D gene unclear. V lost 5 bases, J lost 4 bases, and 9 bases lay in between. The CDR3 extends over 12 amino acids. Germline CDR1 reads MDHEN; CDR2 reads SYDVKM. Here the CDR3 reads CASSASGYEQYF. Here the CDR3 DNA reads TGTGCCAGCAGTGCCTCAGGTTACGAGCAGTACTTC.

The CDR3 reads CASSIGLPLTGEQYF. As DNA, the CDR3 is TGTGCCAGTAGTATAGGGCTTCCACTGACGGGGGAGCAGTACTTC. V usage is TRBV19 and J usage is TRBJ2-7; D may be TRBD2 (5 bases). Germline assignment: CDR1 LNHDA and CDR2 SQIVND (reference sequence). The CDR3 runs to 15 residues. Trimming took 1 base from V and 7 from J, leaving 17 bases between them.

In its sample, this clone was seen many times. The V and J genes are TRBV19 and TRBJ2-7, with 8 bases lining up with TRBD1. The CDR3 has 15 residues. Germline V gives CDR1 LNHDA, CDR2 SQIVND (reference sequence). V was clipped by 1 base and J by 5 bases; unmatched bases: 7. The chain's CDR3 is CASSIALTGEHEQYF. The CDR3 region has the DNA TGTGCCAGTAGTATAGCATTGACAGGGGAGCACGAGCAGTACTTC. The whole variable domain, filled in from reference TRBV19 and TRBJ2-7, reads DGGITQSPKYLFRKEGQNVTLSCEQNLNHDAMYWYRQDPGQGLRLIYYSQIVNDFQKGDIAEGYSVSREKKESFPLTVTSAQKNPTAFYLCASSIALTGEHEQYFGPGTRLTVT.

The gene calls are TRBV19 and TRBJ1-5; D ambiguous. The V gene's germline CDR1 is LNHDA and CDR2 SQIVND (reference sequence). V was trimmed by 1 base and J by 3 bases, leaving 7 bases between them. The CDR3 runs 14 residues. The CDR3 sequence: CASSIGRSNQPQHF. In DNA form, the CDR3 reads TGTGCCAGTAGTATAGGCAGGTCCAATCAGCCCCAGCATTTT.

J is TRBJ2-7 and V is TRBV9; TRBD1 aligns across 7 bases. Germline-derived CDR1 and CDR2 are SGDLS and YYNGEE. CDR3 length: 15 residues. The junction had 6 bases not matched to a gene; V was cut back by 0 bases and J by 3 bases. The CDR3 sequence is CASSVAGTASYEQYF. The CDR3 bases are TGTGCCAGCAGCGTAGCTGGGACAGCCAGCTACGAGCAGTACTTC.

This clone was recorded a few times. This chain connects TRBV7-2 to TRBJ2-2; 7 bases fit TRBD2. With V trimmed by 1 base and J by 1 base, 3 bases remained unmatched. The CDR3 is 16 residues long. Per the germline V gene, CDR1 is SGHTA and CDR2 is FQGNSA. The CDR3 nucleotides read TGTGCCAGCAGCTTAGTGGCTAGCGGGAACACCGGGGAGCTGTTTTTT. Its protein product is CASSLVASGNTGELFF.

The CDR3 DNA reads TGCGCCAGCAGCTTGGGGCAGGGAGGCTCTGGGGCCAACGTCCTGACTTTC. Its translation is CASSLGQGGSGANVLTF. The V call is TRBV5-1, the J call TRBJ2-6; D perhaps matches TRBD2 (6 bases). In germline, CDR1 is SGHRS, CDR2 YFSETQ. This CDR3 spans 17 amino acids. Trimming cost V 0 bases and J 0 bases, with 10 bases left between them. The full variable domain, completed using reference TRBV5-1 and TRBJ2-6, is KAGVTQTPRYLIKTRGQQVTLSCSPISGHRSVSWYQQTPGQGLQFLFEYFSETQRNKGNFPGRFSGRQFSNSRSEMNVSTLELGDSALYLCASSLGQGGSGANVLTFGAGSRLTVL.